The rows below give T cell receptor beta chains drawn from one sample of a study of blood T cell repertoires in COVID-19. Produced via immunoSEQ multiplex PCR; TCRdb's table is partial and in-frame only. The sample contains 95,000 to 150,000 clones, 85% of which appear only once. Input material: peripheral blood. The receptor set was obtained from an older man with acute or convalescent COVID-19. Each CDR3 is given with its conserved first and last residue. Each record gives: V gene, CDR3 protein.

v_call: TRBV3-1/TRBV3-2; cdr3_aa: CASRAIQETQYF
v_call: TRBV9; cdr3_aa: CASSEEGTYNVEQFF
v_call: TRBV6-5; cdr3_aa: CASGARLNEKLFF
v_call: TRBV6-4; cdr3_aa: CASSDGLAGVGGTQYF
v_call: TRBV5-1; cdr3_aa: CASSSGTANYGYTF
v_call: TRBV5-1; cdr3_aa: CASSAPPGGAHEQYF
v_call: TRBV18; cdr3_aa: CASSSRDFLNEKLFF
v_call: TRBV11-2; cdr3_aa: CASSLEVGRTYNEQFF
v_call: TRBV3-1/TRBV3-2; cdr3_aa: CASSLGGNTGELFF
v_call: TRBV11-1; cdr3_aa: CASSPAGGQEQYF
v_call: TRBV11-3; cdr3_aa: CASSSLGGYEQYF
v_call: TRBV6-5; cdr3_aa: CASSSAGLSNQPQHF
v_call: TRBV7-2; cdr3_aa: CASSRGTYEQYF
v_call: TRBV30; cdr3_aa: CAWTGGNSPLHF
v_call: TRBV28; cdr3_aa: CASSLRVTYRTEAFF
v_call: TRBV19; cdr3_aa: CASSIGRKRALRETQYF
v_call: TRBV6-1; cdr3_aa: CASSETRGTGGPKLFF
v_call: TRBV4-1; cdr3_aa: CASSQGGGQGNNSPLHF
v_call: TRBV5-6; cdr3_aa: CASSLATGGLSNQPQHF
v_call: TRBV28; cdr3_aa: CASSLVQGAAGYTF
v_call: TRBV7-8; cdr3_aa: CASSLGAVRFGTSGVSEQYF
v_call: TRBV28; cdr3_aa: CASSLIGQGGYGYTF
v_call: TRBV27; cdr3_aa: CASSLSDRGLKQYF
v_call: TRBV25-1; cdr3_aa: CASSDTGRPYGYTF
v_call: TRBV7-2; cdr3_aa: CASSLHPVNTEAFF
v_call: TRBV21-1; cdr3_aa: CASIGTGPTGDTGELFF
v_call: TRBV3-1/TRBV3-2; cdr3_aa: CASSPLTTGAGYTF
v_call: TRBV5-8; cdr3_aa: CASTPGGGAGSPLHF
v_call: TRBV30; cdr3_aa: CAWDTISGNTIYF
v_call: TRBV11-1; cdr3_aa: CASSLRGGGQETQYF
v_call: TRBV11-2; cdr3_aa: CASSLTGGSADTQYF
v_call: TRBV19; cdr3_aa: CASSPQGLGNTEAFF
v_call: TRBV4-3; cdr3_aa: CASSQDLAGRYEQYF
v_call: TRBV18; cdr3_aa: CASSPGLAGTYNEQFF
v_call: TRBV25-1; cdr3_aa: CASSEYAGSNTGELFF
v_call: TRBV6-6; cdr3_aa: CASSLPEGVEKLFF
v_call: TRBV18; cdr3_aa: CASSPGTEVNQPQHF
v_call: TRBV27; cdr3_aa: CASSLPNLNEQFF
v_call: TRBV6-5; cdr3_aa: CAARGAGNQPQHF
v_call: TRBV5-5; cdr3_aa: CASSWENYGYTF
v_call: TRBV5-1; cdr3_aa: CASSEMQRGGRETQYF
v_call: TRBV27; cdr3_aa: CASSLGTAPDTQYF
v_call: TRBV5-1; cdr3_aa: CASSLYPGTGADNYGYTF
v_call: TRBV5-1; cdr3_aa: CASSRTDSRGVSPLHF
v_call: TRBV9; cdr3_aa: CASSPSDRINYGYTF
v_call: TRBV12-3/TRBV12-4; cdr3_aa: CASSVREGAEAFF
v_call: TRBV15; cdr3_aa: CATSRGGDFWETQYF
v_call: TRBV5-5; cdr3_aa: CASSDRGLVNEQYF
v_call: TRBV30; cdr3_aa: CAWTQLGNTIYF
v_call: TRBV5-6; cdr3_aa: CASSFPTGTNTEAFF
v_call: TRBV3-1/TRBV3-2; cdr3_aa: CASSRQGAYEQYF
v_call: TRBV7-8; cdr3_aa: CASSLVRGAKASYGYTF
v_call: TRBV11-2; cdr3_aa: CASSPQGVSGNTIYF
v_call: TRBV7-8; cdr3_aa: CASSLTGDNQPQHF
v_call: TRBV18; cdr3_aa: CASSPPDRGGETQYF